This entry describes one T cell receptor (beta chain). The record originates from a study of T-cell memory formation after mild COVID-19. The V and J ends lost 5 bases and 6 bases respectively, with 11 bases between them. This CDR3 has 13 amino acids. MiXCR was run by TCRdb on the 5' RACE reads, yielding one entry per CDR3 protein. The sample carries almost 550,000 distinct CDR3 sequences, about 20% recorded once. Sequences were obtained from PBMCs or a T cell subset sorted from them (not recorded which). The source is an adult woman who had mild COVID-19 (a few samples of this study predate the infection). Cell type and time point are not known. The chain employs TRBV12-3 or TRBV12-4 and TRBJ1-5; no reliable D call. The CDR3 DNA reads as TGTGCCAGCAGTATACAGTCGACTCAGCCCCAGCATTTT. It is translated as CASSIQSTQPQHF.